These 18 T cell receptor beta chains share one sample of origin, sequenced in a study of Ad26.COV2.S vaccination and SARS-CoV-2 variants (dated by TCRdb to the early 2020s). The protocol used for the library was the immunoSEQ multiplex PCR assay. TCRdb re-hosts the immuneACCESS table, in-frame sequences only. Its copies lack some clones; in the studies checked, an unresolved V gene accounts for under half of them, and the cause for the rest is not known. This sample comprises around 370,000 clones, 92% of them detected only once. The ten largest make up about 3.9% of the sample. The time point label corresponds to: individuals recovered from natural SARS-CoV-2 infection. Sample: peripheral blood, taken after recovery from COVID-19. These receptor sequences come from a human donor who had recovered from COVID-19.

The chain has TRBV20-1 and TRBJ1-1; D remains unclear. V lost 6 bases and J 4 bases, leaving 15 bases between the germline ends. Germline V gene sequence: CDR1 DFQATT, CDR2 SNEGSKA (reference sequence). The CDR3 totals 13 residues. CDR3 nucleotide sequence: TGCAGTGCCAGTAGGGATCGTGGCACTGAAGCTTTCTTT. Translating gives CSASRDRGTEAFF.

The chain recombines TRBV5-6 with TRBJ2-7; D may be TRBD1 (5 bases). Germline-derived CDR1 and CDR2 are SGHDT and YYEEEE. V was trimmed by 0 bases and J by 7 bases, leaving 11 bases between them. CDR3 size: 13 residues. The DNA of the CDR3 is TGTGCCAGCAGCTTGGGGACATTGGGGGAGCAGTACTTC. Protein sequence: CASSLGTLGEQYF.

This clone was detected a few times. The chain has TRBV11-2 and TRBJ1-1; the D is unclear. V was shortened by 3 bases and J by 4 bases, with 9 bases between the two germline ends. This CDR3 is built from 13 residues. CDR1 and CDR2 (germline): SGHAT, FQNNGV. The CDR3 nucleotides read TGTGCCAGCAGCTTGGGGAGGCCCACTGAAGCTTTCTTT. Its translation: CASSLGRPTEAFF.

CDR3 loop: CASSLGRGGSYNEQFF. The CDR3 nucleotides are TGTGCCAGCAGCTTAGGGCGGGGGGGCTCCTACAATGAGCAGTTCTTC. The gene calls are TRBV5-6 and TRBJ2-1, with TRBD2 matching 9 bases. Looked up from germline, CDR1 is SGHDT and CDR2 is YYEEEE. J was trimmed by 0 bases and V by 2 bases; bases with no gene match: 3. There are 16 residues in the CDR3.

This clone was detected once. The chain uses TRBV6-5 and TRBJ2-7; 10 positions match TRBD1. The CDR3 runs 13 residues. Germline CDR1 reads MNHEY; CDR2 reads SVGAGI. The junction had 3 bases not matched to a gene; V was cut back by 5 bases and J by 5 bases. CDR3: CASSPGTGDEQYF. The DNA of the CDR3 is TGTGCCAGCAGTCCCGGGACAGGGGACGAGCAGTACTTC.

This chain joins TRBV7-2 and TRBJ2-2, with a tentative D call TRBD1 (5 bases). Germline values: CDR1 SGHTA, CDR2 FQGNSA. The CDR3 length is 14 residues. Trimming shortened V by 6 bases and J by 1 base, and 9 bases separated the two germline ends. Here the CDR3 reads CASRSGQNTGELFF. In nucleotides, the CDR3 is TGTGCCAGCAGAAGTGGACAGAACACCGGGGAGCTGTTTTTT.

A single count supports this clone. The V gene is TRBV7-9, the J gene TRBJ1-4; D might be TRBD1 (5 bases). V dropped 4 bases and J dropped 6 bases, with 9 bases sitting between them. This CDR3 spans 13 amino acids. CDR1 is SEHNR and CDR2 is FQNEAQ in the germline V gene (reference sequence). The DNA for the CDR3 is TGTGCCAGCAGCTCCCAGGGCCATGAAAAACTGTTTTTT. This sequence encodes CASSSQGHEKLFF. The whole variable domain, filled in from reference TRBV7-9 and TRBJ1-4, reads DTGVSQNPRHKITKRGQNVTFRCDPISEHNRLYWYRQTLGQGPEFLTYFQNEAQLEKSRLLSDRFSAERPKGSFSTLEIQRTEQGDSAMYLCASSSQGHEKLFFGSGTQLSVL.

The chain carries TRBV6-6 and TRBJ1-5; TRBD1 matches 10 bases. The CDR3 runs 16 residues. After removal of 0 bases from V and 7 bases from J, the junction contained 6 bases not matched to a gene. Germline V gives CDR1 MNHNY, CDR2 SVGAGI (reference sequence). The CDR3 DNA is TGTGCCAGCAGTTACTCGGCGGGACAGGGGCTACAGCCCCAGCATTTT. Its protein is CASSYSAGQGLQPQHF.

The CDR3 sequence: CASSPGGPYEQYF. The CDR3 DNA follows: TGTGCCAGCAGCCCCGGGGGGCCCTACGAGCAGTACTTC. The chain couples TRBV14 to TRBJ2-7, with a tentative D call TRBD2 (7 bases). V was cut by 4 bases and J by 2 bases, with 9 bases left in between. The CDR3 is made up of 13 amino acids. Looked up from germline, CDR1 is SGHDN and CDR2 is FVKESK. The variable domain in full, with the rest retrieved from reference TRBV14 and TRBJ2-7, is EAGVTQFPSHSVIEKGQTVTLRCDPISGHDNLYWYRRVMGKEIKFLLHFVKESKQDESGMPNNRFLAERTGGTYSTLKVQPAELEDSGVYFCASSPGGPYEQYFGPGTRLTVT.

CDR3 residues: CASSSRTGWAKNIQYF. Written as DNA, the CDR3 is TGTGCCAGCAGTTCCCGGACAGGGTGGGCCAAAAACATTCAGTACTTC. V usage is TRBV6-5 and J usage is TRBJ2-4, with 8 bases aligning to TRBD1. V dropped 4 bases and J dropped 1; count of bases not matched to a gene: 6. The CDR3 runs to 16 residues. Germline V CDR1 and CDR2: MNHEY, SVGAGI.

This chain links TRBV18 with TRBJ1-2; D unresolved. CDR1 and CDR2 (germline): KGHSH, LQKENI. The CDR3 spans 14 residues. V shed 5 bases and J shed 7 bases, with 17 bases lying between them. CDR3 in amino acids: CASSKEPGASGYTF. CDR3 coding DNA: TGTGCCAGCTCAAAGGAGCCAGGCGCGAGTGGCTACACCTTC.

Here the CDR3 DNA reads TGCGCCAGCAGCCCACACCCCACAGGGCTCGACAGCGAGCAGTACTTC. Residues: CASSPHPTGLDSEQYF. The rearrangement links TRBV5-1 to TRBJ2-7; weak D call: TRBD1 (6 bases). This CDR3 is built from 16 residues. From germline, CDR1 is SGHRS and CDR2 YFSETQ. V lost 4 bases and J lost 6, with 23 bases in between.

This chain joins TRBV5-1 and TRBJ2-5; 7 nucleotides align to TRBD1. The ends lost 5 bases at V and 1 base at J; junction bases unmatched: 8. This CDR3 contains 15 residues. Germline loops: CDR1 SGHRS, CDR2 YFSETQ. For the CDR3, the DNA is TGCGCCAGCAGGCTTAAAGGGGGCATCCAAGAGACCCAGTACTTC. This gives the protein CASRLKGGIQETQYF.

The chain couples TRBV19 to TRBJ1-1, with TRBD1 as a possible D gene (5 bases). The CDR3 runs to 14 residues. The V and J ends lost 5 bases and 3 bases respectively, with 13 bases between them. Looked up from germline, CDR1 is LNHDA and CDR2 is SQIVND (reference sequence). The CDR3 nucleotides are TGTGCCAGTAGTCCAAGAAGGGGCTACACTGAAGCTTTCTTT. Translated, it gives CASSPRRGYTEAFF.

The V gene is TRBV2, the J gene TRBJ2-2; TRBD1 aligns across 7 bases. The CDR3 is made up of 13 amino acids. The germline CDR1 and CDR2 sequences are SNHLY and FYNNEI. V lost 6 bases and J lost 8; bases outside the gene matches: 6. This CDR3 is CASRDRRNGELFF. CDR3 sequence (DNA): TGTGCCAGCAGGGACAGGAGGAATGGGGAGCTGTTTTTT.

The CDR3 DNA sequence: TGTGCCAGCGGAGCGGGGGCCCACTACTACGAGCAGTACTTC. Amino acids: CASGAGAHYYEQYF. The chain carries TRBV6-5 and TRBJ2-7; 8 bases line up with TRBD2. The CDR3 has 14 amino acids. Per germline, CDR1 MNHEY and CDR2 SVGAGI. V dropped 8 bases and J dropped 3; count of bases not matched to a gene: 9.

V usage is TRBV7-2 and J usage is TRBJ1-5; possibly TRBD1 for D (5 bases). Germline-derived CDR1 and CDR2 are SGHTA and FQGNSA. V lost 6 bases to trimming and J lost 4 bases, with 19 bases between them. The CDR3 has 16 residues. The DNA of the CDR3 is TGTGCCAGCAGTCCGGGCGGCGGGGCTTTAAATCAGCCCCAGCATTTT. Translation gives CASSPGGGALNQPQHF. The full variable domain, rest sourced from reference TRBV7-2 and TRBJ1-5, is GAGVSQSPSNKVTEKGKDVELRCDPISGHTALYWYRQSLGQGLEFLIYFQGNSAPDKSGLPSDRFSAERTGGSVSTLTIQRTQQEDSAVYLCASSPGGGALNQPQHFGDGTRLSIL.

The gene calls are TRBV27 and TRBJ1-5; the D gene is possibly TRBD1 (6 bases). CDR1 is MNHEY and CDR2 is SMNVEV in the germline V gene (reference sequence). The CDR3 contains 14 residues. The V end lost 8 bases, the J end lost 2 bases, and 13 bases lay between the germline ends. Written as DNA, the CDR3 is TGTGCCAGCGGGGAAGGGGGGCGCAATCAGCCCCAGCATTTT. Amino acids: CASGEGGRNQPQHF.